One sample yielded the 16 T cell receptor beta chains listed below, sequenced in a study of persistence of HIV-infected CD4 T cells. The immunoSEQ assay was version 4, run in survey mode. TCRdb's table, derived via immunoSEQ multiplex PCR, lists solely in-frame clones and lacks some. The profile shows over 10,000 clones, roughly 66% of them singletons. What these receptors recognize is not known. An overlapping HIV-1 Gag peptide pool stimulated these cells at 0.85 to 1 ug/peptide/mL. Sorting selected CD4+ T cells upregulating both CD40 ligand and CD69. Sequences were derived from CD4+ T cells sorted from PBMCs after approximately 19-hour stimulation, sampled from a patient who received antiretroviral therapy. The source is an adult man with HIV who was CMV-seropositive.

The rearrangement joins TRBV7-2 to TRBJ2-1, with 10 nucleotides matching TRBD2. Germline loops: CDR1 SGHTA, CDR2 FQGNSA. J lost 5 bases, V lost 1 base, and 5 bases had no gene match. The CDR3 length is 16 residues. The CDR3 DNA reads as TGTGCCAGCAGCTTAGGGAAACTAGCGGGGCACAATGAGCAGTTCTTC. Amino acids: CASSLGKLAGHNEQFF.

Only a few counts were recorded for this clone. V is TRBV30 and J is TRBJ2-2; 8 bases map to TRBD2. V lost 3 bases and J lost 1; bases outside the gene matches: 4. The CDR3 has 15 amino acids. Germline lookup yields CDR1 GTSNPN and CDR2 SVGIG (reference sequence). CDR3 loop: CAWSRLAMNTGELFF. CDR3 nucleotide sequence: TGTGCCTGGAGCCGACTAGCGATGAACACCGGGGAGCTGTTTTTT.

V is TRBV30 and J is TRBJ1-5; 7 bases line up with TRBD1. V was pared by 3 bases and J by 7 bases, with 12 bases of the junction left unmatched. From germline, CDR1 is GTSNPN and CDR2 SVGIG (reference sequence). The CDR3 has 15 amino acids. CDR3: CAWSPSGRGEQPQHF. The CDR3 nucleotides read TGTGCCTGGAGCCCTTCGGGCAGGGGGGAACAGCCCCAGCATTTT.

The rearrangement joins TRBV20-1 to TRBJ2-3, with unresolved D. Per germline, CDR1 DFQATT and CDR2 SNEGSKA (reference sequence). Between the trimmed V and J ends, which lost 6 bases and 4 bases, there was a span of 8 bases. The CDR3 totals 11 residues. CDR3 coding DNA: TGCAGTGCCCCTGTTCCAGATACGCAGTATTTT. Translating it yields CSAPVPDTQYF.

The chain employs TRBV6-5 and TRBJ2-7; D tentatively fits TRBD1 or TRBD2 (6 bases each). The CDR3 is 15 residues long. Trimming left V 4 bases short and J 2 bases short, with 15 bases between. CDR1 and CDR2 (germline): MNHEY, SVGAGI. The CDR3 loop reads CASSFGRDNPYEQYF. CDR3 sequence (DNA): TGTGCCAGCAGTTTCGGGCGGGACAACCCCTACGAGCAGTACTTC.

This sequence joins TRBV20-1 and TRBJ1-1; the D gene is possibly TRBD1 (5 bases). The CDR3 runs 14 residues. V was pared by 3 bases and J by 4 bases, with 15 bases between. Germline CDR1 DFQATT, CDR2 SNEGSKA (reference sequence). CDR3 sequence: CSASSRATITEAFF. The CDR3 nucleotides read TGCAGTGCTAGTAGCAGGGCAACAATCACTGAAGCTTTCTTT.

The chain carries TRBV5-5 and TRBJ2-6, with unresolved D. The germline V gene encodes CDR1 SGHKS and CDR2 YYEKEE (reference sequence). V was shortened by 4 bases and J by 7 bases, with 24 bases between the two germline ends. This CDR3 is built from 18 residues. The CDR3 here is CASSVSSGLAGGANVLTF. CDR3 sequence (DNA): TGTGCCAGCAGCGTGTCATCCGGCTTGGCAGGTGGTGCCAACGTCCTGACTTTC.

The genes are TRBV11-3 and TRBJ2-7, with 7 nucleotides matching TRBD1. After removal of 5 bases from V and 3 bases from J, the junction contained 4 bases not matched to a gene. The CDR3 sequence is 13 residues long. Germline loops: CDR1 SGHNT, CDR2 YENEEA. The DNA for the CDR3 is TGTGCCAGCAGCCTAAGACAGGGCTACGAGCAGTACTTC. It translates to CASSLRQGYEQYF.

The J gene is TRBJ1-4, the V gene TRBV7-9, with TRBD1 identical over 7 bases. V lost 4 bases and J lost 5; bases outside the gene matches: 4. The length of the CDR3 is 14 residues. The V gene's germline CDR1 is SEHNR and CDR2 FQNEAQ (reference sequence). The CDR3 protein is CASSSGTANEKLFF. The DNA for the CDR3 is TGTGCCAGCAGCTCCGGGACAGCAAATGAAAAACTGTTTTTT.

The gene calls are TRBV5-4 and TRBJ2-5; D perhaps matches TRBD2 (6 bases). The length of the CDR3 is 15 residues. Per germline, CDR1 SGHNT and CDR2 YYREEE (reference sequence). The V and J ends lost 7 bases and 9 bases respectively, with 25 bases between them. The DNA for the CDR3 is TGTGCCAGCCTATATAAAGGCAATGCTGGAGGGGCCCAGTACTTC. This codes for CASLYKGNAGGAQYF.

This chain joins TRBV18 and TRBJ1-2, with no clear D. V lost 2 bases and J lost 6, with 10 bases in between. Germline V gene data show CDR1 as KGHSH and CDR2 as LQKENI. CDR3 length: 13 amino acids. This chain's CDR3 is CASSPGSRDGYTF. CDR3 in DNA: TGTGCCAGCTCACCAGGCTCACGGGATGGCTACACCTTC.

The CDR3 is CASSVTGTGTYEQYF. The CDR3 DNA is TGTGCCAGCAGCGTTACCGGGACAGGGACGTACGAGCAGTACTTC. The J gene is TRBJ2-7, the V gene TRBV7-2, with 9 bases lining up with TRBD1. V trimming: 5 bases; J trimming: 4 bases; junction bases outside the gene matches: 9. The CDR3 covers 15 residues. Germline V gene sequence: CDR1 SGHTA, CDR2 FQGNSA.

This chain joins TRBV11-2 and TRBJ1-1; no clear D. The V end was cut by 0 bases, the J end by 5 bases, with 16 bases between. Germline loops: CDR1 SGHAT, CDR2 FQNNGV. This CDR3 has 16 amino acids. CDR3 nucleotides: TGTGCCAGCAGCTTAGAGTTTGGGAGGAGGGTAACTGAAGCTTTCTTT. Amino acid sequence: CASSLEFGRRVTEAFF. Combining the CDR3 with reference TRBV11-2 and TRBJ1-1 gives the whole variable domain EAGVAQSPRYKIIEKRQSVAFWCNPISGHATLYWYQQILGQGPKLLIQFQNNGVVDDSQLPKDRFSAERLKGVDSTLKIQPAKLEDSAVYLCASSLEFGRRVTEAFFGQGTRLTVV.

The chain employs TRBV14 and TRBJ1-2; the D gene is possibly TRBD1 (5 bases). The CDR3 runs 17 residues. Germline V CDR1 and CDR2: SGHDN, FVKESK. V shed 0 bases and J shed 7 bases, with 21 bases lying between them. The CDR3 sequence is CASSQDRGRDWISGYTF. The CDR3 DNA reads as TGTGCCAGCAGCCAAGATCGGGGCAGGGATTGGATCTCTGGCTACACCTTC.

By share, this clone ranks as medium-sized (0.01 to 0.1%). The chain couples TRBV5-5 to TRBJ2-7, with unresolved D. Germline V gives CDR1 SGHKS, CDR2 YYEKEE (reference sequence). This CDR3 spans 16 amino acids. Trimming shortened V by 5 bases and J by 3 bases, and 21 bases separated the two germline ends. The CDR3 DNA reads TGTGCCAGCAGTGCTGCCGGGTCCAACCCTATCTACGAGCAGTACTTC. Translated, it gives CASSAAGSNPIYEQYF.

The chain is built from TRBV19 and TRBJ1-2, with 9 bases lining up with TRBD1. Trimming cost V 7 bases and J 2 bases; bases outside gene matches: 8. The CDR3 contains 15 residues. CDR1 is LNHDA and CDR2 is SQIVND in the germline V gene (reference sequence). The CDR3 sequence is CASTPQGARNYGYTF. CDR3 coding DNA: TGTGCCAGTACCCCACAGGGGGCGCGGAACTATGGCTACACCTTC.